This entry features one TCR beta chain sequence. This sample is part of a study of blood T cell repertoires in COVID-19. Across the study: Collection of acute and convalescent COVID-19 samples took place in the United States, Italy and Spain. The analysed material was cDNA or gDNA that came from T cells, B-cell-depleted T cells, or PBMCs.

Germline lookup yields CDR1 KGHDR and CDR2 SFDVKD. The trim removed 3 bases at V and 0 bases at J, leaving 3 bases unmatched. CDR3 length: 16 residues. Per the original data handling: By means of reference gene primer amplification, nucleated cell counts were estimated. Clones were read by immunoSEQ multiplex PCR, and TCRdb kept only the in-frame ones, dropping some. The V and J calls and clone size come from that table; D and trimming were worked out from the DNA. The top ten clones hold about 32% of a sample with about 65,000 clones, around 79% of them seen once. The sequenced sample consisted of peripheral blood. The sequence was obtained from a human donor in a cohort sampled during active COVID-19. The gene calls are TRBV24-1 and TRBJ1-5; 8 bases map to TRBD1. DNA of the CDR3: TGTGCCACCAGTGATACCGGGACAGGTAGCAATCAGCCCCAGCATTTT. It codes for CATSDTGTGSNQPQHF.